Below, 19 T cell receptor beta chains from the same sample are listed, as sequenced in a study of PD-1 blockade in classical Hodgkin lymphoma (TCRdb year 2020). The protocol used for the library was the immunoSEQ multiplex PCR assay. As stored in TCRdb, this immuneACCESS dataset retains in-frame rearrangements with V and J assigned. A fraction of the clones does not appear; measured against another copy, unresolved V genes explain less than half of the discrepancy, and the remainder lacks a known reason. The sample records about 100,000 clones, roughly nine tenths of which are singletons. Together, the top ten hold roughly 21% of the sample. This sample's time point label indicates: cycle 2 day 1 (C2D1) of nivolumab. Every trial patient had relapsed after autologous stem cell transplantation, and cohorts A, B and C differed in prior brentuximab vedotin exposure. Sample: peripheral blood mononuclear cells (PBMCs), taken before the second cycle of nivolumab. The receptors were sampled from a human donor with classical Hodgkin lymphoma.

The chain links TRBV4-2 to TRBJ2-2; D is perhaps TRBD1 or TRBD2 (5 bases each). In germline, CDR1 is LGHNA, CDR2 YNFKEQ. This CDR3 region has 15 residues. V lost 2 bases and J 7 bases, leaving 14 bases between the germline ends. The CDR3, as DNA: TGTGCCAGCAGCCAACTATGGGGGATGGGCGGGGAGCTGTTTTTT. It translates to CASSQLWGMGGELFF.

CDR3 in amino acids: CASTGTGRENIQYF. The CDR3 DNA reads TGTGCCAGTACCGGGACAGGGAGGGAAAACATTCAGTACTTC. The rearrangement joins TRBV6-5 to TRBJ2-4; 9 bases align to TRBD1. Germline V lookup: CDR1 MNHEY, CDR2 SVGAGI. Losses at the gene ends were 9 bases for V and 5 bases for J; bases not matched to a gene: 8. The CDR3 runs to 14 residues.

The chain recombines TRBV6-5 with TRBJ1-2, with 8 bases identical to TRBD1. Germline trimming cut 6 bases from V and 6 bases from J; bases unmatched to any gene: 6. The germline V gene encodes CDR1 MNHEY and CDR2 SVGAGI. This CDR3 is built from 13 residues. CDR3 nucleotides: TGTGCCAGCAGCGGACAGGGAAATGATGGCTACACCTTC. It is translated as CASSGQGNDGYTF.

On this clone: In the same sample, other DNA sequences code for this CDR3. The gene calls are TRBV7-9 and TRBJ1-2; unclear D gene. Trimming took off 3 bases at V and 8 bases at J, with 7 bases between the two ends. This CDR3 region has 11 residues. Germline CDR1 and CDR2: SEHNR and FQNEAQ (reference sequence). Here the CDR3 reads CASSLGTGYTF. CDR3 in DNA: TGTGCCAGCAGCTTGGGTACCGGCTACACCTTC.

This rearrangement joins TRBV20-1 to TRBJ2-7; either TRBD1 or TRBD2 may fit D (7 bases each). CDR1 is DFQATT, CDR2 SNEGSKA, per germline (reference sequence). This CDR3 is built from 11 residues. Trimming took 0 bases from V and 12 from J, leaving 12 bases between them. CDR3 sequence reads: CSAREGGGPYF. In nucleotides, the CDR3 is TGCAGTGCTAGAGAGGGAGGGGGCCCGTACTTC.

V gene TRBV28 combines with J gene TRBJ2-1; 11 bases line up with TRBD2. Looked up from germline, CDR1 is MDHEN and CDR2 is SYDVKM. CDR3 length: 16 amino acids. The V segment lost 6 bases and the J segment 7 bases; nucleotides outside the gene matches: 11. The CDR3 DNA reads TGTGCCAGCAGCCCCCGAGGTAGCGGGAGGGGGAATGAGCAGTTCTTC. Amino acids: CASSPRGSGRGNEQFF.

The V gene is TRBV25-1, the J gene TRBJ2-3, with 7 bases identical to TRBD1. The CDR3 has 15 residues. V trimming: 6 bases; J trimming: 2 bases; junction bases outside the gene matches: 8. Germline V gene sequence: CDR1 MGHDK, CDR2 SYGVNS. As DNA, the CDR3 is TGTGCCAGCAGCCCCTCGGGACAGTTCACAGATACGCAGTATTTT. It yields the protein CASSPSGQFTDTQYF.

This chain links TRBV15 with TRBJ1-5; D is ambiguous. Germline lookup yields CDR1 LNHNV and CDR2 YYDKDF (reference sequence). V was clipped by 2 bases and J by 5 bases, with 13 bases between them. This CDR3 comprises 15 residues. As DNA, the CDR3 is TGTGCCACCAGCAGATTGTTTAGTTTGGATCAGCCCCAGCATTTT. It is translated as CATSRLFSLDQPQHF.

The rearrangement uses TRBV27 and TRBJ1-1; 9 bases are shared with TRBD1. Losses at the gene ends were 6 bases for V and 11 bases for J; bases not matched to a gene: 10. The CDR3 has 13 amino acids. CDR1 is MNHEY, CDR2 SMNVEV, per germline (reference sequence). Here the CDR3 reads CASSLGDRVTAFF. The CDR3 DNA reads TGTGCCAGCAGCCTAGGGGACAGGGTGACGGCTTTCTTT.

As concerns this clone: The same CDR3 arises from other DNA sequences in this sample as well. The rearrangement uses TRBV27 and TRBJ2-3; 13 positions agree with TRBD2. In germline, CDR1 is MNHEY, CDR2 SMNVEV (reference sequence). The CDR3 length is 16 residues. V was pared by 4 bases and J by 3 bases, with 4 bases of the junction left unmatched. CDR3 nucleotides: TGTGCCAGCAGTTCCAGACTAGCGGGAGGAACAGATACGCAGTATTTT. Residues: CASSSRLAGGTDTQYF.

This clone has just one count. V gene TRBV4-2 combines with J gene TRBJ2-1; possibly TRBD2 for D (5 bases). Germline-derived CDR1 and CDR2 are LGHNA and YNFKEQ. Trimming removed 3 bases from V and 2 bases from J, with 14 bases in between. The CDR3 spans 16 residues. The CDR3 DNA sequence: TGTGCCAGCAGCCATTCTGAGGGCGGCGCCTACAATGAGCAGTTCTTC. Its protein is CASSHSEGGAYNEQFF.

The CDR3 is CASSLGSPETQYF. The CDR3, as DNA: TGTGCCAGCAGCTTAGGTAGCCCTGAGACCCAGTACTTC. The chain is built from TRBV7-9 and TRBJ2-5; D gene unclear. The germline V and J ends were trimmed by 1 base and 5 bases, with 8 bases remaining between them. Germline CDR1 reads SEHNR; CDR2 reads FQNEAQ (reference sequence). CDR3 length equals 13 residues.

The chain joins TRBV29-1 to TRBJ2-1; 12 nucleotides line up with TRBD2. CDR3 length: 17 amino acids. V was clipped by 7 bases and J by 1 base; unmatched bases: 11. CDR1 and CDR2 from the germline V gene are SQVTM and ANQGSEA. The CDR3 region is CSATKLAGGGSYNEQFF. As DNA, the CDR3 is TGCAGCGCGACGAAACTAGCGGGAGGAGGGTCCTACAATGAGCAGTTCTTC.

With regard to this clone: Its ends do not fully match the called genes, so a read error is possible. This chain joins TRBV27 and TRBJ1-6; D is unclear. The CDR3 has 12 amino acids. CDR1 MNHEY and CDR2 SMNVEV come from the germline V gene (reference sequence). The CDR3 loop is CASTSNNSPLHF. The DNA for the CDR3 is TGTGCCAGCACCTCCAATAATTCACCCCTCCACTTT.

The chain recombines TRBV27 with TRBJ1-1, with TRBD1 identical over 9 bases. V shed 5 bases and J 1 base; nucleotides not matched to a gene: 8. The CDR3 loop spans 16 amino acids. Germline V gene sequence: CDR1 MNHEY, CDR2 SMNVEV (reference sequence). The DNA for the CDR3 is TGTGCCAGCAGTCAACCGCCGGGACAGGGGAACACTGAAGCTTTCTTT. It is translated as CASSQPPGQGNTEAFF.

This chain uses TRBV11-3 with TRBJ2-2; tentative D call: TRBD1 (5 bases). The germline V and J ends were trimmed by 5 bases and 1 base, with 8 bases remaining between them. This CDR3 spans 14 amino acids. Germline V lookup: CDR1 SGHNT, CDR2 YENEEA. CDR3 sequence reads: CASSLTVNTGELFF. The CDR3 DNA is TGTGCCAGCAGCCTGACAGTGAACACCGGGGAGCTGTTTTTT.

The CDR3 loop is CASSLGVYEQYF. The DNA of the CDR3 is TGTGCCAGCAGCTTAGGGGTCTACGAGCAGTACTTC. J is TRBJ2-7 and V is TRBV11-2; D gene unclear. CDR3 length: 12 residues. The germline gives CDR1 SGHAT, CDR2 FQNNGV. V lost 1 base and J lost 3, with 4 bases in between.

This clone was counted a few times. DNA for the CDR3: TGTGCCAGCAGTTTATCGGGCCTCCCCTACGAGCAGTACTTC. Translating it yields CASSLSGLPYEQYF. The chain links TRBV28 to TRBJ2-7, with unresolved D. The CDR3 totals 14 residues. The V gene's germline CDR1 is MDHEN and CDR2 SYDVKM. Trimming stripped 1 base from V and 2 bases from J, with 9 bases between.

The J gene is TRBJ2-1, the V gene TRBV4-3; TRBD2 agrees at 9 bases. CDR1 is LGHNA and CDR2 is YSLEER in the germline V gene. Trimming removed 1 base from V and 4 bases from J; junction bases left unmatched: 5. This CDR3 is 16 amino acids long. CDR3 protein: CASSQAERGVYNEQFF. In DNA form, the CDR3 reads TGCGCCAGCAGCCAAGCTGAGCGGGGGGTGTACAATGAGCAGTTCTTC.